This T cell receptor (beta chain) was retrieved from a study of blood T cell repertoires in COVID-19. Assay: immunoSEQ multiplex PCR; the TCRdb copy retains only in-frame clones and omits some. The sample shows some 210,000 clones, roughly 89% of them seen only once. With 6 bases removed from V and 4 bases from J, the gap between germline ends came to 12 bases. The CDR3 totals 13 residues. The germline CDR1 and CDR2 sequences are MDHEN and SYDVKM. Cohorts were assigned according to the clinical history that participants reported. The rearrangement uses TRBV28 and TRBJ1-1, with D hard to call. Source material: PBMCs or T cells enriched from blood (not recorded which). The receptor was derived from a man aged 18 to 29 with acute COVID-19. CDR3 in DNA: TGTGCCAGCAGACCCTACAGTGTCACTGAAGCTTTCTTT. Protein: CASRPYSVTEAFF.